These 25 T cell receptor beta chains came from one sample sequenced in a study of OX40 agonist ivuxolimab in advanced cancers. Sequencing used immunoSEQ multiplex PCR; TCRdb keeps in-frame clones, though not all of them. The data show more than 75,000 clones, with 70% to 90% seen just once and less than 6.5% held by the top ten. The sample here was CD4+ or CD8+ T cells sorted from blood, taken in a trial of the OX40 agonist ivuxolimab. The receptors shown here come from an adult with an advanced solid tumor such as melanoma, head and neck, liver or kidney cancer.

The CDR3 sequence: CASSVDYSGVLNIQYF. The CDR3 DNA reads TGTGCCAGCAGTGTCGATTATAGCGGGGTTCTTAACATTCAGTACTTC. The gene calls are TRBV2 and TRBJ2-4; the match to TRBD2 covers 8 bases. The ends lost 4 bases at V and 7 bases at J; junction bases unmatched: 12. CDR3 length equals 16 residues. Germline V gene data show CDR1 as SNHLY and CDR2 as FYNNEI. The full variable domain, rest sourced from reference TRBV2 and TRBJ2-4, is EPEVTQTPSHQVTQMGQEVILRCVPISNHLYFYWYRQILGQKVEFLVSFYNNEISEKSEIFDDQFSVERPDGSNFTLKIRSTKLEDSAMYFCASSVDYSGVLNIQYFGAGTRLSVL.

The rearrangement uses TRBV2 and TRBJ2-4, with 10 bases lining up with TRBD2. Looked up from germline, CDR1 is SNHLY and CDR2 is FYNNEI. CDR3 length equals 19 residues. Unmatched junction bases numbered 20, after V lost 8 bases and J lost 4 bases. The CDR3 loop is CASWSGGLLAGGSKNIQYF. The CDR3 DNA reads TGTGCCAGCTGGTCTGGGGGGTTATTAGCGGGAGGTAGTAAAAACATTCAGTACTTC.

The CDR3, as DNA: TGTGCCAGCAGCCAAGTTCGGGGGGGGCCCGGGGAGCTGTTTTTT. Residues: CASSQVRGGPGELFF. V gene TRBV4-2 combines with J gene TRBJ2-2, with 8 bases identical to TRBD2. CDR1 and CDR2 (germline): LGHNA, YNFKEQ. This CDR3 has 15 residues. Unmatched junction bases numbered 4, after V lost 1 base and J lost 6 bases.

The count of this clone is one. The chain links TRBV2 to TRBJ2-3; TRBD2 agrees at 13 bases. Germline CDR1 is SNHLY and CDR2 is FYNNEI. The CDR3 spans 18 residues. V shed 3 bases and J 2 bases; nucleotides not matched to a gene: 8. The DNA for the CDR3 is TGTGCCAGCAGTGAGAGACTAGCGGGGGGTTCCGACACAGATACGCAGTATTTT. Encoded protein: CASSERLAGGSDTDTQYF.

The chain has TRBV29-1 and TRBJ2-7; D gene ambiguous. The length of the CDR3 is 12 residues. The germline V gene encodes CDR1 SQVTM and CDR2 ANQGSEA. V gave up 2 bases and J gave up 5 bases, with 10 bases separating them. CDR3 in DNA: TGCAGCGTTGAATGGCAGGACCACGAGCAGTACTTC. Translating gives CSVEWQDHEQYF.

J is TRBJ1-2 and V is TRBV7-2; the match to TRBD1 covers 7 bases. Germline V CDR1 and CDR2: SGHTA, FQGNSA. After removal of 1 base from V and 0 bases from J, the junction contained 8 bases not matched to a gene. The CDR3 has 17 residues. This chain's CDR3 is CASSLGRQGRTNYGYTF. As DNA, the CDR3 is TGTGCCAGCAGCTTAGGAAGACAGGGTCGAACTAACTATGGCTACACCTTC. Together with reference TRBV7-2 and TRBJ1-2, the CDR3 gives the full variable domain: GAGVSQSPSNKVTEKGKDVELRCDPISGHTALYWYRQSLGQGLEFLIYFQGNSAPDKSGLPSDRFSAERTGGSVSTLTIQRTQQEDSAVYLCASSLGRQGRTNYGYTFGSGTRLTVV.

The chain uses TRBV4-1 and TRBJ1-2; TRBD1 agrees at 8 bases. This CDR3 is built from 14 residues. V was pared by 0 bases and J by 4 bases, with 1 base of the junction left unmatched. CDR1 is MGHRA and CDR2 is YSYEKL in the germline V gene. The CDR3 sequence is CASSQETGAYGYTF. The CDR3 region has the DNA TGCGCCAGCAGCCAAGAGACAGGGGCCTATGGCTACACCTTC.

This clone came up once. The chain is built from TRBV27 and TRBJ2-7; 11 nucleotides match TRBD2. This CDR3 region has 15 residues. V gave up 3 bases and J gave up 2 bases; unmatched junction bases: 3. CDR1 and CDR2 from the germline V gene are MNHEY and SMNVEV (reference sequence). The CDR3 loop reads CASSLETSGAYEQYF. Here the CDR3 DNA reads TGTGCCAGCAGTTTGGAGACTAGCGGGGCCTACGAGCAGTACTTC.

V gene TRBV7-9 combines with J gene TRBJ2-7; unclear D gene. The V end was cut by 0 bases, the J end by 2 bases, with 5 bases between. Germline V gene data show CDR1 as SEHNR and CDR2 as FQNEAQ (reference sequence). This CDR3 is 13 amino acids long. This CDR3 reads CASSLADPYEQYF. CDR3 sequence (DNA): TGTGCCAGCAGCTTAGCGGACCCCTACGAGCAGTACTTC.

This chain joins TRBV6-6 and TRBJ1-1; TRBD1 matches at 7 bases. The CDR3 loop spans 13 amino acids. V shed 8 bases and J 0 bases; nucleotides not matched to a gene: 3. The germline CDR1 and CDR2 sequences are MNHNY and SVGAGI (reference sequence). The CDR3 DNA reads as TGTGCCAGCTACGACAGGGTGAACACTGAAGCTTTCTTT. Its translation: CASYDRVNTEAFF.

The chain has TRBV14 and TRBJ2-6, with TRBD1 identical over 7 bases. CDR3 size: 18 residues. V was clipped by 4 bases and J by 4 bases; unmatched bases: 13. Germline CDR1 SGHDN, CDR2 FVKESK. The CDR3 DNA reads TGTGCCAGCAGCCGGGACAGATATTCCCGGGCCGGGGCCAACGTCCTGACTTTC. Translation: CASSRDRYSRAGANVLTF.

CDR3 residues: CASSSPDLEGDTQYF. The CDR3 DNA is TGCGCCAGCAGTTCTCCCGACCTTGAGGGAGATACGCAGTATTTT. The chain links TRBV5-1 to TRBJ2-3; tentatively, D is TRBD2 (5 bases). Germline values: CDR1 SGHRS, CDR2 YFSETQ. V was trimmed by 5 bases and J by 5 bases, leaving 18 bases between them. This CDR3 has 15 residues.

In DNA form, the CDR3 reads TGTGCCAGCAGCTTAACAACAACCTACAATCAGCCCCAGCATTTT. Protein product: CASSLTTTYNQPQHF. This chain joins TRBV7-2 and TRBJ1-5; D remains unclear. V lost 2 bases and J lost 3, with 11 bases in between. The CDR3 has 15 residues. Germline CDR1 is SGHTA and CDR2 is FQGNSA. Combining the CDR3 with reference TRBV7-2 and TRBJ1-5 gives the whole variable domain GAGVSQSPSNKVTEKGKDVELRCDPISGHTALYWYRQSLGQGLEFLIYFQGNSAPDKSGLPSDRFSAERTGGSVSTLTIQRTQQEDSAVYLCASSLTTTYNQPQHFGDGTRLSIL.

The rearrangement joins TRBV30 to TRBJ2-1; 14 bases agree with TRBD2. Germline CDR1 and CDR2: GTSNPN and SVGIG (reference sequence). J gave up 0 bases and V 4 bases, and 11 bases lay outside the gene matches. The CDR3 consists of 19 residues. The CDR3 sequence is CAWKDPTSGRGGSYNEQFF. CDR3 coding DNA: TGTGCCTGGAAAGATCCGACTAGCGGGAGGGGAGGCTCCTACAATGAGCAGTTCTTC.

This chain uses TRBV9 with TRBJ2-2; D gene ambiguous. Trimming removed 0 bases from V and 4 bases from J, with 7 bases in between. The CDR3 sequence is 14 residues long. Germline CDR1 is SGDLS and CDR2 is YYNGEE. CDR3 nucleotide sequence: TGTGCCAGCAGCGTAGCCCCAAGCACCGGGGAGCTGTTTTTT. Protein product: CASSVAPSTGELFF.

This clone is a singleton in its sample. V usage is TRBV5-1 and J usage is TRBJ2-3; TRBD2 matches at 8 bases. Trimming at V came to 1 base and at J to 3 bases, leaving 10 bases not matched to a gene. CDR1 is SGHRS, CDR2 YFSETQ, per germline. CDR3 size: 17 residues. CDR3 residues: CASSLKSGSSLTDTQYF. The CDR3, as DNA: TGCGCCAGCAGCTTGAAAAGCGGGAGCAGTTTGACAGATACGCAGTATTTT.

V usage is TRBV4-3 and J usage is TRBJ2-1, with D possibly TRBD1 on 6 matching bases. The germline CDR1 and CDR2 sequences are LGHNA and YSLEER. The V end was cut by 0 bases, the J end by 5 bases, with 14 bases between. There are 16 residues in the CDR3. Here the CDR3 reads CASSQDNARGDNEQFF. CDR3 in DNA: TGCGCCAGCAGCCAAGATAACGCCAGGGGCGACAATGAGCAGTTCTTC.

As for this clone: The CDR3 does not close with the conserved phenylalanine or tryptophan, likely indicating a read error. The J gene is TRBJ1-6, the V gene TRBV11-1; D remains ambiguous. CDR3 length equals 14 residues. Looked up from germline, CDR1 is SGHAT and CDR2 is FQDESV (reference sequence). V was cut by 5 bases and J by 5 bases, with 10 bases left in between. The CDR3 sequence is CASSRTGNNSPLHL. The CDR3 nucleotides read TGTGCCAGCAGCCGGACGGGAAATAATTCACCCCTCCACCTT.

The rearrangement uses TRBV7-2 and TRBJ2-1, with TRBD1 matching 7 bases. The germline gives CDR1 SGHTA, CDR2 FQGNSA. Germline trimming cut 0 bases from V and 4 bases from J; bases unmatched to any gene: 6. This CDR3 has 16 amino acids. The CDR3 spells CASSLAKTGLYNEQFF. CDR3 in DNA: TGTGCCAGCAGCTTAGCGAAGACAGGGTTGTACAATGAGCAGTTCTTC.

The rearrangement links TRBV5-1 to TRBJ1-2; 8 bases match TRBD1. Trimming cost V 4 bases and J 8 bases; bases outside gene matches: 16. This CDR3 region has 16 residues. Germline V gives CDR1 SGHRS, CDR2 YFSETQ. As DNA, the CDR3 is TGCGCCAGCAGCAGTGGGACAGGCGCTTTTGGTTTGGGCTACACCTTC. It specifies CASSSGTGAFGLGYTF.

The V and J genes are TRBV6-5 and TRBJ2-5; 7 nucleotides align to TRBD2. The junction had 2 bases not matched to a gene; V was cut back by 0 bases and J by 1 base. Germline V gives CDR1 MNHEY, CDR2 SVGAGI. CDR3 size: 15 residues. This CDR3 is CASSYSGGVQETQYF. As DNA, the CDR3 is TGTGCCAGCAGTTACTCGGGAGGGGTCCAAGAGACCCAGTACTTC.

The chain recombines TRBV14 with TRBJ2-7; TRBD1 aligns across 10 bases. The CDR3 is 15 residues long. Germline values: CDR1 SGHDN, CDR2 FVKESK. The V gene end was trimmed by 2 bases and the J gene end by 2 bases; junction bases not matched to a gene: 3. The CDR3 reads CASSQLDRGAYEQYF. As DNA, the CDR3 is TGTGCCAGCAGCCAATTGGACAGGGGGGCCTACGAGCAGTACTTC.

The V gene is TRBV10-2, the J gene TRBJ2-1; 10 bases fit TRBD2. The trim removed 9 bases at V and 9 bases at J, leaving 8 bases unmatched. Germline CDR1 reads WSHSY; CDR2 reads SAAADI. The CDR3 runs to 13 residues. The CDR3: CASSSGGPSEQFF. The CDR3 DNA reads TGCGCCAGTAGTAGCGGGGGGCCTAGTGAGCAGTTCTTC.

V gene TRBV29-1 combines with J gene TRBJ2-1; D ambiguous. Germline V gene lookup returns CDR1 SQVTM and CDR2 ANQGSEA. The CDR3 spans 12 residues. V lost 4 bases and J 7 bases, leaving 11 bases between the germline ends. CDR3 sequence: CSVGLVGNEQFF. The CDR3, as DNA: TGCAGCGTTGGGCTAGTGGGTAATGAGCAGTTCTTC.

The chain combines TRBV5-6 with TRBJ2-5; the D gene is possibly TRBD1 (5 bases). The germline V gene has CDR1 SGHDT and CDR2 YYEEEE. Trimming pared 4 bases from V and 6 bases from J, leaving 13 bases between. The CDR3 runs to 13 residues. CDR3 coding DNA: TGTGCCAGCAGCCCGGACACCAAGCAGACCCAGTACTTC. This encodes CASSPDTKQTQYF.